This T cell receptor beta chain originates from a study of CD8+ T cells in alopecia areata. With 5 bases removed from V and 9 bases from J, the gap between germline ends came to 11 bases. Per germline, CDR1 SQVTM and CDR2 ANQGSEA. The CDR3 extends over 11 amino acids. From PBMCs, CD4+ and CD8+ T cells were sorted. Study findings and constraints: Scalp sequencing captures resident alphabeta T cells of normal skin too. Patients shared TCRs less clearly than mice did, possibly for HLA-related reasons. Lesional scalp, especially alopecia totalis/universalis, showed higher clonality than normal scalp.

Sequencing used cDNA as its template, made by extracting RNA and reverse transcribing it. Here immunoSEQ multiplex PCR was the method, and the copy in TCRdb shows in-frame clones only, minus some. The sample yields under 150,000 clones, less than 65% seen once. A remark on this clone: Antigen unknown.

The specimen sequenced was CD8+ T cells sorted from blood. This rearrangement joins TRBV29-1 to TRBJ2-1; D unresolved. This TCR was sampled from a human donor in good health. The CDR3 here is CSVLGYPEQFF. The CDR3 bases are TGCAGCGTTTTAGGCTATCCTGAGCAGTTCTTC.